This T cell receptor beta chain appears in the sequencing data of a study of cytomegalovirus exposure and HLA in healthy donors. This CDR3 has 15 amino acids. V trimming: 3 bases; J trimming: 6 bases; junction bases outside the gene matches: 7. The germline V gene has CDR1 SGDLS and CDR2 YYNGEE. Measured with immunoSEQ multiplex PCR; TCRdb has only the in-frame clones, and not every one. The data show 150,000 to 250,000 clones, with 65% to 90% seen just once and about an eighth held by the top ten. V usage is TRBV9 and J usage is TRBJ2-3; 10 positions agree with TRBD2. Sequencing was performed on PBMCs. The TCR originated in a woman in her twenties or thirties in good health and CMV-seropositive. The CDR3 loop is CASSASGRATDTQYF. CDR3 sequence (DNA): TGTGCCAGCAGCGCCAGCGGGAGGGCCACGGATACGCAGTATTTT. The entire variable domain, with the rest obtained from reference TRBV9 and TRBJ2-3, is as follows: DSGVTQTPKHLITATGQRVTLRCSPRSGDLSVYWYQQSLDQGLQFLIQYYNGEERAKGNILERFSAQQFPDLHSELNLSSLELGDSALYFCASSASGRATDTQYFGPGTRLTVL.